These 3 T cell receptor beta chains came from one sample sequenced in a study of cytomegalovirus exposure and HLA in healthy donors. With 60 Vbeta and 13 Jbeta primers, the PCR was carried out. The repertoire was sequenced with immunoSEQ multiplex PCR; TCRdb's copy has only in-frame clones and lacks some. There are tens of thousands of clones in the sample, with about 1.1% held by the top ten. The source material was PBMCs. The receptor source for this set is a woman in her thirties in good health and CMV-seronegative.

This chain joins TRBV6-1 and TRBJ1-1; D might be TRBD1 (5 bases). Trimming took off 7 bases at V and 2 bases at J, with 14 bases between the two ends. This CDR3 comprises 14 residues. Germline assignment: CDR1 MNHNS and CDR2 SASEGT. The CDR3 spells CASTQGAANTEAFF. In nucleotides, the CDR3 is TGTGCCAGCACCCAAGGGGCGGCTAACACTGAAGCTTTCTTT.

This chain uses TRBV4-1 with TRBJ2-7; D gene uncertain. The CDR3 is 14 amino acids. Germline CDR1 MGHRA, CDR2 YSYEKL. Trimming removed 5 bases at V and 3 bases at J, with 14 bases between. This chain's CDR3 is CASSKRHGDYEQYF. The CDR3 region has the DNA TGCGCCAGCAGCAAAAGACACGGTGACTACGAGCAGTACTTC.

This chain joins TRBV5-4 and TRBJ2-3; D call uncertain. Germline V lookup: CDR1 SGHNT, CDR2 YYREEE (reference sequence). The CDR3 runs to 12 residues. The germline V and J ends were trimmed by 3 bases and 5 bases, with 7 bases remaining between them. The CDR3 is CASSSLGDTQYF. CDR3 coding DNA: TGTGCCAGCAGCTCTCTCGGAGATACGCAGTATTTT.